Listed below are T cell receptor beta chains from one sample, sequenced in a study of blood T cell repertoires in COVID-19. The repertoire was sequenced with immunoSEQ multiplex PCR; TCRdb's copy has only in-frame clones and lacks some. In the table there are approximately 170,000 clones, about four fifths of which are singletons. Sequencing was performed on peripheral blood. These receptors all stem from a man aged 55-75 years with active or convalescent COVID-19. The CDR3 runs from the conserved cysteine through the conserved F or W. The size field is filled for only some rows; it gives once, few, many or a size class.

v_gene: TRBV28
abundance: -
j_gene: TRBJ2-2
CDR3aa: CASRGLAGGNGELFF

v_gene: TRBV19
abundance: -
j_gene: TRBJ1-2
CDR3aa: CASSQGLGYGYTF

v_gene: TRBV15
abundance: -
j_gene: TRBJ2-7
CDR3aa: CATSRSRVAEQYF

v_gene: TRBV12-3/TRBV12-4
abundance: -
j_gene: TRBJ1-1
CDR3aa: CASRPRLNTEAFF

v_gene: TRBV21-1
abundance: -
j_gene: TRBJ2-1
CDR3aa: CASNGVGRRNEQFF

v_gene: TRBV11-2
abundance: once
j_gene: TRBJ1-2
CDR3aa: CASSPRPGQGPSNYGYTF

v_gene: TRBV28
abundance: once
j_gene: TRBJ2-1
CDR3aa: CASSLLGLAGSYNEQFF

v_gene: TRBV15
abundance: -
j_gene: TRBJ2-1
CDR3aa: CATSRVVSASWQFF

v_gene: TRBV5-1
abundance: -
j_gene: TRBJ1-6
CDR3aa: CASSWGPGTGSSYNSPLHF

v_gene: TRBV25-1
abundance: -
j_gene: TRBJ1-2
CDR3aa: CASSEGQGARGYTF

v_gene: TRBV27
abundance: -
j_gene: TRBJ1-2
CDR3aa: CASRGDSPRWGYTF

v_gene: TRBV6-4
abundance: -
j_gene: TRBJ2-2
CDR3aa: CASSDSGGAPTGELFF

v_gene: TRBV5-6
abundance: -
j_gene: TRBJ1-4
CDR3aa: CASSLDRRGGEKLFF

v_gene: TRBV6-4
abundance: -
j_gene: TRBJ1-1
CDR3aa: CASSEGMNTEAFF

v_gene: TRBV7-9
abundance: -
j_gene: TRBJ2-7
CDR3aa: CASSTPDRAQQYF

v_gene: TRBV7-9
abundance: -
j_gene: TRBJ1-4
CDR3aa: CASSSPGGGNEKLFF

v_gene: TRBV10-2
abundance: -
j_gene: TRBJ1-4
CDR3aa: CASSGFGRGTNEKLFF

v_gene: TRBV6-5
abundance: -
j_gene: TRBJ2-7
CDR3aa: CATLGENSYEQYF

v_gene: TRBV19
abundance: few
j_gene: TRBJ1-1
CDR3aa: CASSSQGYTEAFF

v_gene: TRBV13
abundance: -
j_gene: TRBJ2-3
CDR3aa: CASSFKFPSGRAKDTQYF

v_gene: TRBV20-1
abundance: once
j_gene: TRBJ2-7
CDR3aa: CSASGGGDRHF

v_gene: TRBV5-4
abundance: -
j_gene: TRBJ1-2
CDR3aa: CASSLVTAAAYGYTF

v_gene: TRBV6-5
abundance: -
j_gene: TRBJ2-3
CDR3aa: CASSPQGLGTDTQYF

v_gene: TRBV2
abundance: few
j_gene: TRBJ1-2
CDR3aa: CASSEGTGDFHYGYTF

v_gene: TRBV5-1
abundance: -
j_gene: TRBJ2-3
CDR3aa: CASSLAVAGKADTQYF

v_gene: TRBV5-1
abundance: -
j_gene: TRBJ1-2
CDR3aa: CASSLLIQGQGYTF

v_gene: TRBV2
abundance: few
j_gene: TRBJ2-3
CDR3aa: CASSGGQGSTDTQYF

v_gene: TRBV6-5
abundance: -
j_gene: TRBJ1-3
CDR3aa: CASTRQGSGNTIYF

v_gene: TRBV4-2
abundance: -
j_gene: TRBJ2-7
CDR3aa: CASSDSSYEQYF

v_gene: TRBV5-1
abundance: -
j_gene: TRBJ2-2
CDR3aa: CASSMGTGLGTGELFF

v_gene: TRBV6-6
abundance: few
j_gene: TRBJ2-3
CDR3aa: CASSHLPMRPSGGVTDTQYF

v_gene: TRBV5-1
abundance: -
j_gene: TRBJ2-7
CDR3aa: CASSAGQGGFYEQYF

v_gene: TRBV24-1
abundance: once
j_gene: TRBJ2-4
CDR3aa: CATSDLGSGNIQYF

v_gene: TRBV1
abundance: -
j_gene: TRBJ1-2
CDR3aa: CTSSQARTGQDRVTYGYTF

v_gene: TRBV10-3
abundance: -
j_gene: TRBJ2-7
CDR3aa: CAISETSGRVYEQYF

v_gene: TRBV1
abundance: -
j_gene: TRBJ1-4
CDR3aa: CTSSPLRQVKRGEKLFF

v_gene: TRBV7-8
abundance: -
j_gene: TRBJ1-1
CDR3aa: CASSLTTGEYTEAFF

v_gene: TRBV25-1
abundance: -
j_gene: TRBJ1-3
CDR3aa: CASSRTGTVYF

v_gene: TRBV5-1
abundance: once
j_gene: TRBJ2-7
CDR3aa: CASSGQGAYEQYF